The sample holds a few counts of the clone carrying this T cell receptor (beta chain). This record comes from a study of identical twins. Using its own MiXCR run on the 5' RACE reads, TCRdb lists one record per CDR3 protein. This table has more than 200,000 distinct CDR3 sequences, around a tenth appearing once. This CDR3 is 17 amino acids long. The V gene end was trimmed by 5 bases and the J gene end by 0 bases; junction bases not matched to a gene: 9. Looked up from germline, CDR1 is SNHLY and CDR2 is FYNNEI. The material sequenced was memory (CD45RO+) T cells sorted from blood. V is TRBV2 and J is TRBJ1-1; the match to TRBD1 covers 10 bases. This sequence was found in a young woman in good health. The CDR3 loop is CASSTTGTGEVNTEAFF. CDR3 nucleotide sequence: TGTGCCAGCAGTACCACCGGGACAGGGGAAGTGAACACTGAAGCTTTCTTT.